This is a list of T cell receptor beta chains from one sample in a study of T-cell reconstitution after alpha-beta-depleted transplantation in children. TCRdb ran MiXCR on the PCR reads and lists one entry per CDR3 protein. The data show over 550,000 distinct CDR3 sequences, about 10% seen once. Material: PBMCs from the stem cell graft donor, obtained from the stem cell graft. The origin of the receptors is a human donor who donated a stem cell graft to a child with acute myeloid leukemia. The conserved cysteine and the conserved F or W are not part of the CDR3 here. Fields, in order: V gene, CDR3 length, J gene, CDR3 protein.

V gene: TRBV11-1
CDR3 length: 10
J gene: TRBJ2-7
CDR3 protein: ASSLSNYEQY

V gene: TRBV29-1
CDR3 length: 13
J gene: TRBJ2-7
CDR3 protein: SVKGGTSGTYEQY

V gene: TRBV9
CDR3 length: 11
J gene: TRBJ2-1
CDR3 protein: ASSPQAAGVGF

V gene: TRBV27
CDR3 length: 15
J gene: TRBJ1-6
CDR3 protein: ASSSTEAGWQVSPLH

V gene: TRBV28
CDR3 length: 17
J gene: TRBJ2-3
CDR3 protein: ASTSAGTSGRRGADTQY

V gene: TRBV7-2
CDR3 length: 15
J gene: TRBJ2-3
CDR3 protein: ASSLGVKRESQDTQY

V gene: TRBV29-1
CDR3 length: 10
J gene: TRBJ2-7
CDR3 protein: SGAGPSYEQY

V gene: TRBV20-1
CDR3 length: 10
J gene: TRBJ2-5
CDR3 protein: SPGQNRETQY

V gene: TRBV5-1
CDR3 length: 13
J gene: TRBJ2-2
CDR3 protein: ASKLDGGRTGELF

V gene: TRBV12-3/TRBV12-4
CDR3 length: 11
J gene: TRBJ2-7
CDR3 protein: ASRGTGRYEQY

V gene: TRBV20-1
CDR3 length: 15
J gene: TRBJ2-3
CDR3 protein: SARSPGRVLPQDTQY

V gene: TRBV6-2/TRBV6-3
CDR3 length: 13
J gene: TRBJ1-5
CDR3 protein: ASRPEEWNYQPQH

V gene: TRBV7-2
CDR3 length: 11
J gene: TRBJ1-1
CDR3 protein: ASSPGTTPEAF

V gene: TRBV9
CDR3 length: 13
J gene: TRBJ1-5
CDR3 protein: ASRGAGLGNQPQH

V gene: TRBV6-1
CDR3 length: 11
J gene: TRBJ1-1
CDR3 protein: ASSDRGGTEAF

V gene: TRBV20-1
CDR3 length: 12
J gene: TRBJ2-3
CDR3 protein: SASSGSSADTQY

V gene: TRBV19
CDR3 length: 11
J gene: TRBJ2-7
CDR3 protein: ASSIIGRGEQY

V gene: TRBV30
CDR3 length: 12
J gene: TRBJ1-1
CDR3 protein: AWRGGVLEREAF

V gene: TRBV6-6
CDR3 length: 9
J gene: TRBJ1-1
CDR3 protein: ASSWERVAF

V gene: TRBV5-1
CDR3 length: 11
J gene: TRBJ2-7
CDR3 protein: ASSLVSSYKQY

V gene: TRBV11-2
CDR3 length: 8
J gene: TRBJ2-5
CDR3 protein: ASSAGTQY

V gene: TRBV29-1
CDR3 length: 10
J gene: TRBJ2-5
CDR3 protein: SVAWDQETQY

V gene: TRBV7-9
CDR3 length: 13
J gene: TRBJ2-5
CDR3 protein: ASSFLTGESETQY

V gene: TRBV18
CDR3 length: 13
J gene: TRBJ1-1
CDR3 protein: ASSPELGWGTEAF

V gene: TRBV11-2
CDR3 length: 16
J gene: TRBJ2-7
CDR3 protein: ASSNRGGKSSAQYEQY

V gene: TRBV10-3
CDR3 length: 11
J gene: TRBJ2-3
CDR3 protein: AISALGVDTQY